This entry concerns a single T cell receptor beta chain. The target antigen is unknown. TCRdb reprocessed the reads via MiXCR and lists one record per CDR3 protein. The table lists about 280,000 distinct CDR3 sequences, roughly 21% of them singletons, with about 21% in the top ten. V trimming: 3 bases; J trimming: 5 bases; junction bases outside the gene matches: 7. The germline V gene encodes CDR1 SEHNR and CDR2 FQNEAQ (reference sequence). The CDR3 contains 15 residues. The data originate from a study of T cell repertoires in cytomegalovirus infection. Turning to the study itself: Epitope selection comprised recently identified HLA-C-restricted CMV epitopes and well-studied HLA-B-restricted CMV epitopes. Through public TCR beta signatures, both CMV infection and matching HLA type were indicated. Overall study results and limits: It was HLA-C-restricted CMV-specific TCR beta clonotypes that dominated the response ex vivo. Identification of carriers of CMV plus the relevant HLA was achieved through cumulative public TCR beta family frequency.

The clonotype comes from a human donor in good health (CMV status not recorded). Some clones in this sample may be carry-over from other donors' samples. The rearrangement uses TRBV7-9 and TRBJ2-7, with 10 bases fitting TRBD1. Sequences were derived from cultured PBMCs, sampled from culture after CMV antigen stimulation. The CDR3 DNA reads TGTGCCAGCAGCTTGGCTGGGACAGGGGAGAACGAGCAGTACTTC. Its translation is CASSLAGTGENEQYF.